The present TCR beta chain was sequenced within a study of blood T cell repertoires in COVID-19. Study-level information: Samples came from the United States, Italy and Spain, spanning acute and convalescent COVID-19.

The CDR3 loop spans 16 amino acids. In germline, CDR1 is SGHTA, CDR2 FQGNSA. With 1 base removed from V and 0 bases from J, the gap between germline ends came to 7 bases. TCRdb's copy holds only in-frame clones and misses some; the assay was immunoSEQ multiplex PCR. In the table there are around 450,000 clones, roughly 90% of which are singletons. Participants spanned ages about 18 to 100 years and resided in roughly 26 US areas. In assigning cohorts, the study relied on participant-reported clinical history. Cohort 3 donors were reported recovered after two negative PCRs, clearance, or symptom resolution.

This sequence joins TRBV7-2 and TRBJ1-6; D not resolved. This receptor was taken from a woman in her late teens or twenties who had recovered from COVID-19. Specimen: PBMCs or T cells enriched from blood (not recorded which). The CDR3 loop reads CASSLDSSSYNSPLHF. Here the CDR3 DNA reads TGTGCCAGCAGCTTAGACAGCAGCTCCTATAATTCACCCCTCCACTTT.